This entry lists 8 T cell receptor beta chains sequenced from one sample in a study of OX40 agonist ivuxolimab in advanced cancers. The data were produced by immunoSEQ multiplex PCR, yet TCRdb's version contains in-frame clones alone and is incomplete. In the table there are around 50,000 clones, approximately 91% of which are singletons. Sequencing used CD4+ or CD8+ T cells sorted from blood, obtained in a trial of the OX40 agonist ivuxolimab. All receptors derive from an adult with an advanced solid tumor such as melanoma, head and neck, liver or kidney cancer.

The chain recombines TRBV4-1 with TRBJ2-2; 9 nucleotides agree with TRBD2. Trimming cost V 7 bases and J 0 bases; bases outside gene matches: 3. Germline lookup yields CDR1 MGHRA and CDR2 YSYEKL. The CDR3 length is 15 residues. CDR3 in amino acids: CASTWTSANTGELFF. The CDR3 nucleotides read TGCGCCAGCACCTGGACTAGCGCGAACACCGGGGAGCTGTTTTTT.

This chain uses TRBV28 with TRBJ2-1, with 7 positions matching TRBD2. The V segment lost 0 bases and the J segment 0 bases; nucleotides outside the gene matches: 2. Per germline, CDR1 MDHEN and CDR2 SYDVKM. The CDR3 runs to 16 residues. This CDR3 reads CASSLWGGSSYNEQFF. The CDR3 nucleotides read TGTGCCAGCAGTTTATGGGGCGGGAGCTCCTACAATGAGCAGTTCTTC. Drawing the rest from reference TRBV28 and TRBJ2-1, the complete variable domain is DVKVTQSSRYLVKRTGEKVFLECVQDMDHENMFWYRQDPGLGLRLIYFSYDVKMKEKGDIPEGYSVSREKKERFSLILESASTNQTSMYLCASSLWGGSSYNEQFFGPGTRLTVL.

The chain combines TRBV19 with TRBJ2-1, with 8 bases identical to TRBD2. The CDR3 is 15 residues long. Germline CDR1 and CDR2: LNHDA and SQIVND (reference sequence). V shed 7 bases, J shed 4 bases, and the junction held 9 bases outside the gene matches. The CDR3 reads CASTGRAYGYNEQFF. CDR3 nucleotides: TGTGCCAGTACCGGGAGGGCCTACGGGTACAATGAGCAGTTCTTC.

The genes are TRBV29-1 and TRBJ1-5; 11 bases line up with TRBD1. Germline CDR1 reads SQVTM; CDR2 reads ANQGSEA. Trimming cost V 3 bases and J 11 bases; bases outside gene matches: 6. The CDR3 contains 13 residues. The CDR3 is CSVDGGQGDAQHF. The CDR3 DNA follows: TGCAGCGTTGATGGGGGACAGGGGGACGCCCAGCATTTT.

This clone was seen only once. The chain joins TRBV6-6 to TRBJ2-7; D not certain. V lost 10 bases, J lost 0 bases, and 10 bases lay in between. The CDR3 is made up of 12 amino acids. Germline lookup yields CDR1 MNHNY and CDR2 SVGAGI (reference sequence). CDR3 nucleotides: TGTGCCACTGAGTCACCCTCCTACGAGCAGTACTTC. It codes for CATESPSYEQYF.

This clone is a singleton in its sample. The chain couples TRBV19 to TRBJ2-6, with D perhaps TRBD1 (6 bases). In germline, CDR1 is LNHDA, CDR2 SQIVND (reference sequence). The V gene lost 8 bases and the J gene lost 6 bases, with 23 bases spanning the gap. This CDR3 is built from 17 residues. CDR3 protein: CASADRYPLGLANVLTF. CDR3 nucleotide sequence: TGTGCCAGTGCTGACAGGTACCCTCTGGGGTTGGCCAACGTCCTGACTTTC.

The J gene is TRBJ1-1, the V gene TRBV28; D unresolved. Germline V gene sequence: CDR1 MDHEN, CDR2 SYDVKM. The CDR3 length is 13 residues. Trimming left V 10 bases short and J 7 bases short, with 19 bases between. CDR3 protein: CATYQKGQLEAFF. The CDR3 coding sequence is TGTGCCACTTACCAAAAAGGGCAGCTTGAAGCTTTCTTT.

The V and J genes are TRBV19 and TRBJ2-1; 9 bases are shared with TRBD2. Looked up from germline, CDR1 is LNHDA and CDR2 is SQIVND (reference sequence). This CDR3 has 16 amino acids. The V gene end was trimmed by 1 base and the J gene end by 9 bases; junction bases not matched to a gene: 10. CDR3 DNA sequence: TGTGCCAGTAGTATAGCAGCTGCGGGAGGGCGGAGTGAGCAGTTCTTC. The encoded protein is CASSIAAAGGRSEQFF.